This T cell receptor (beta chain) was recorded in a study of T cells after yellow fever vaccination. This clonotype was counted only a few times. Trimming cost V 1 base and J 5 bases, with 15 bases left between them. The CDR3 is made up of 16 amino acids. Germline V gene data show CDR1 as SGHVS and CDR2 as FQNEAQ. TCRdb re-derived calls from the 5' RACE reads in MiXCR, one entry per CDR3 protein. The sample yields around 610,000 distinct CDR3 sequences, 13% seen once. The rearrangement uses TRBV7-8 and TRBJ2-1, with D hard to call. This clonotype originated in a man aged 30 to 39 who received the YFV17D yellow fever vaccine. The sample in question was PBMCs, obtained on the day of the yellow fever booster vaccination. DNA for the CDR3: TGTGCCAGCAGCTTAGGAAGCATCTACCTCCACAATGAGCAGTTCTTC. Translating gives CASSLGSIYLHNEQFF.